This T cell receptor beta chain was retrieved from a study of molecular identifiers for immune sequencing clone quantification. Trimming removed 3 bases from V and 5 bases from J, with 21 bases in between. CDR3 length equals 16 residues. Germline V gives CDR1 DFQATT, CDR2 SNEGSKA (reference sequence). TCRdb used MiXCR to reprocess the PCR reads, holding one entry per CDR3 protein. The data hold roughly 320,000 distinct CDR3 sequences, with under 25% observed a single time. This clonotype has only a few counts. The V gene is TRBV20-1, the J gene TRBJ2-3; D is perhaps TRBD1 or TRBD2 (6 bases each). Sequencing was done on a sample of naive CD8+ T cells from blood, with Jurkat cell RNA spiked in. Subset given: FACS-sorted CD8+CD4-CCR7+CD45RA+ naive T cells. This clonotype was obtained from a human donor in good health. Some libraries in this study had Jurkat cell RNA spiked in. The CDR3 reads CSARIGGGRVRDTQYF. CDR3 nucleotides: TGCAGTGCTAGGATCGGAGGGGGGCGGGTCAGAGATACGCAGTATTTT.